The sequence of this T cell receptor (beta chain) was determined in a study of control samples from healthy donors and cancer patients. Data came from immunoSEQ multiplex PCR; TCRdb stores just in-frame clones and leaves some out. The sample records about 130,000 clones, less than 90% being singletons. The length of the CDR3 is 19 residues. Sequences were obtained from blood. This rearrangement joins TRBV21-1 to TRBJ2-7; the table's D gene call, TRBD2, was not cross checked with the DNA. TRBV21-1 constitutes a pseudogene. The receptor was isolated from a man between 18 and 29 years old in good health. The CDR3 sequence: CASSAGTVAILPLTYEQYF. CDR3 DNA: TGTGCCAGCAGCGCAGGGACTGTCGCGATTCTTCCCCTCACCTACGAGCAGTACTTC.